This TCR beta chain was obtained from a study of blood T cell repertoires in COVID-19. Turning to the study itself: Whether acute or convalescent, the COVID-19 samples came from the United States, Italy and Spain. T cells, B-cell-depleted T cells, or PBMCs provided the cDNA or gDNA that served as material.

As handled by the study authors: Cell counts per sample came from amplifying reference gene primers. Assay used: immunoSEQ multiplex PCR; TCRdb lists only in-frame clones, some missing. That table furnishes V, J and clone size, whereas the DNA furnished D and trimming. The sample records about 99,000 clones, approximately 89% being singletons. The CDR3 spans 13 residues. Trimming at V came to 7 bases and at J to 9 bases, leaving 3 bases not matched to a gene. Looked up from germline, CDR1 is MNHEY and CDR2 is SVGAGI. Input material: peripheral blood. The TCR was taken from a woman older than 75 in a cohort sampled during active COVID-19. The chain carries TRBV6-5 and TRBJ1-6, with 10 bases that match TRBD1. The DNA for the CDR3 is TGTGCCAGCACCGGACAGGGGGGTTCACCCCTCCACTTT. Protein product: CASTGQGGSPLHF.